This TCR beta chain came from a study of beta chain features in type 1 diabetes. Overall study context: What patients shared with healthy donors was a similar profile of age, gender and cell yields.

A few counts support this clone. Its antigen remains unidentified. Study conclusions and caveats: Any role of HLA type in TCRB rearrangement remained unresolved here. TCRB CDR3s from Type 1 diabetes patients were moderately but significantly shorter in all four CD4+ subsets. Across patients, naive, central memory and Treg TCRB repertoires exhibited apparently greater similarity than was observed across healthy donors.

Germline V lookup: CDR1 KGHSH, CDR2 LQKENI. Trimming shortened V by 2 bases and J by 4 bases, and 8 bases separated the two germline ends. The CDR3 has 13 residues. It was via CD45RO/CCR7/CD25/CD127/CD95/CD27 that CD4+ naive, central memory, regulatory and stem cell-like memory cells were sorted. Expressed TCRB transcripts were sequenced because the entire RNA isolate underwent reverse transcription. Sequenced by immunoSEQ multiplex PCR; TCRdb stores in-frame clones only, minus some. There are 400,000 or so clones in the sample; around 12% occur only once, and 0.01% lies in the top ten. This sequence was found in a young woman with type 1 diabetes. The sequencing input was naive CD4+ T cells from blood. The rearrangement uses TRBV18 and TRBJ1-2, with D perhaps TRBD1 (5 bases). CDR3 sequence (DNA): TGTGCCAGCTCACCAGACAGATTCTATGGCTACACCTTC. It encodes CASSPDRFYGYTF.